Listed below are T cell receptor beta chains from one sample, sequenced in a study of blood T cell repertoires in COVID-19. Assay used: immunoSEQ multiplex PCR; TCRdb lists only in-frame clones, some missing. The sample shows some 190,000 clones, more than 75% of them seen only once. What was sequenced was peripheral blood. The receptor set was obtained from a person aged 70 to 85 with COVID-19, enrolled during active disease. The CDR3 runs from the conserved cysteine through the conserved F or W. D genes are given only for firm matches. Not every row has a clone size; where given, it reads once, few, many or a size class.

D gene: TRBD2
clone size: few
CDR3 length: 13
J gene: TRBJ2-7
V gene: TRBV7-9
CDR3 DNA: TGTGCCAGCAGCTGGCGGGGGGACGACGAGCAGTACTTC
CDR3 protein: CASSWRGDDEQYF

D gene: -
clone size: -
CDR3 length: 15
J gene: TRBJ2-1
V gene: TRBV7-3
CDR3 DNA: TGTGCCAGCAGCCCAAACGGACAGAAGTACAATGAGCAGTTCTTC
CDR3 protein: CASSPNGQKYNEQFF

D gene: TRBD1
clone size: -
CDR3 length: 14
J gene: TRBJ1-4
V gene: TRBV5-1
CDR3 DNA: TGCGCCAGCAGCCCCGGACAGGGTAGGGAAAAACTGTTTTTT
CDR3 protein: CASSPGQGREKLFF

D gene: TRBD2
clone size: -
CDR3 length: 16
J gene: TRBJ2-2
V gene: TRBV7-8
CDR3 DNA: TGTGCCAGCAGCTCCGGACTAGCCCCGAACACCGGGGAGCTGTTTTTT
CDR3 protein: CASSSGLAPNTGELFF

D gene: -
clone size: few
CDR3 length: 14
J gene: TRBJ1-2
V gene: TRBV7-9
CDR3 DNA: TGTGCCAGCAGCTTAGAGGGCAGGGGAGATGGCTACACCTTC
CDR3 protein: CASSLEGRGDGYTF

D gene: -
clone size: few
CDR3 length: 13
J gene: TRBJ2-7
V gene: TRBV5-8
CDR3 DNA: TGTGCCAGCAGCTTGGTAGAGACCTACGAGCAGTACTTC
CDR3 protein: CASSLVETYEQYF

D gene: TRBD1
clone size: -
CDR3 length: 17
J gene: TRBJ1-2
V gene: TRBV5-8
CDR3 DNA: TGTGCCAGCAGCTTGCCCCCCTCAGGGGGCTTGGGCTATGGCTACACCTTC
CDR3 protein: CASSLPPSGGLGYGYTF

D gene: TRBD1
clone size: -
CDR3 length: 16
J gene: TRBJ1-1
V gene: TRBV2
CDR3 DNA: TGTGCCAGCAGTGAGCTACAGGGGGCTTTGAACACTGAAGCTTTCTTT
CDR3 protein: CASSELQGALNTEAFF

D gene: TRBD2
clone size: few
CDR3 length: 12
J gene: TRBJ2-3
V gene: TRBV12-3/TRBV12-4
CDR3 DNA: TGTGCCAGCAGTTGGACTAGGGATACGCAGTATTTT
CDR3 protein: CASSWTRDTQYF

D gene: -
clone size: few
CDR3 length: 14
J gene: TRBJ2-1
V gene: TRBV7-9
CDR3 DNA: TGTGCCAGCAGCAAGCCCCTAGTGTCAGATGAGCAGTTCTTC
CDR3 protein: CASSKPLVSDEQFF

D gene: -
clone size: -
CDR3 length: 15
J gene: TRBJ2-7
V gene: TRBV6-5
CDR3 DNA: TGTGCCACCTTTGGTCGGAACATCTTAGCTGAGGAGCAGTACTTC
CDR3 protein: CATFGRNILAEEQYF

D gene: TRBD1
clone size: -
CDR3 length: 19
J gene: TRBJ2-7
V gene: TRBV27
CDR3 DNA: TGTGCCAGCATGGGAACACCGACGGGACAGGGGCGGCCCCGCTACGAGCAGTACTTC
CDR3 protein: CASMGTPTGQGRPRYEQYF

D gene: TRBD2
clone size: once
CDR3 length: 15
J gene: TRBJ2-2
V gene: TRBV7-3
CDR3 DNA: TGTGCCAGCAACCCCAGCGGGGGGGCAGCCGGGGAGCTGTTTTTT
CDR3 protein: CASNPSGGAAGELFF

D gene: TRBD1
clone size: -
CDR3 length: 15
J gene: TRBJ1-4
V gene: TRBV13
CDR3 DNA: TGTGCCAGCAGAGGACAGGGGGCAACTAATGAAAAACTGTTTTTT
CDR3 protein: CASRGQGATNEKLFF

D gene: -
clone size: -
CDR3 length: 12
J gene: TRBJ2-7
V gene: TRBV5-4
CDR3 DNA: TGTGCCAGCAGCTCAGCAGGGCGAGAGCAGTACTTC
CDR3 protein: CASSSAGREQYF

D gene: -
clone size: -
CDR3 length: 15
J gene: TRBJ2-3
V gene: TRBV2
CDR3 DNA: TGTGCCAGCAGACCAGGGAAGACGGCGACAGATACGCAGTATTTT
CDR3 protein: CASRPGKTATDTQYF

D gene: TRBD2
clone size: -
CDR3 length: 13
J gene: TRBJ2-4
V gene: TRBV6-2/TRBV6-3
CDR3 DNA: TGTGCCAGCAGTTACCTCCAGACTAGCGGACAGTACTTC
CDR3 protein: CASSYLQTSGQYF

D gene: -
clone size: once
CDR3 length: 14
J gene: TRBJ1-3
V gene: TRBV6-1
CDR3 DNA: TGTGCCAGCAGTGAAGTCCTAGGAGGAAACACCATATATTTT
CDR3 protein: CASSEVLGGNTIYF

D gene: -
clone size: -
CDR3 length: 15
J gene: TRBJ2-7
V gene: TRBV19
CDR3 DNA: TGTGCCAGTAGTATTGGGAGTGATCGGGGATACGAGCAGTACTTC
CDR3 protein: CASSIGSDRGYEQYF

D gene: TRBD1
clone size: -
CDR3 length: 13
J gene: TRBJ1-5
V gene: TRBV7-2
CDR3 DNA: TGTGCCAGCAGCTCCGGGACAGCGAGGCCCCAGCATTTT
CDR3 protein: CASSSGTARPQHF

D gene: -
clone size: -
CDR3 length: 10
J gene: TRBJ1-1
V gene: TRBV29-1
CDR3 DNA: TGCAGCGTTGAAACATTAGAAGCTTTCTTT
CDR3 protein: CSVETLEAFF

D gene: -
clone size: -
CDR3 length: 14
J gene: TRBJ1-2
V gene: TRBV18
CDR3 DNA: TGTGCCAGCTCACCAAACACTACAAACTATGGCTACACCTTC
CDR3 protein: CASSPNTTNYGYTF

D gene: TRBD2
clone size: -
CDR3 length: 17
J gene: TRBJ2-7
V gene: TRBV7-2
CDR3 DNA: TGTGCCAGCAGCTCTAACCCCCCCACTAGCGGTACCTACGAGCAGTACTTC
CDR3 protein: CASSSNPPTSGTYEQYF

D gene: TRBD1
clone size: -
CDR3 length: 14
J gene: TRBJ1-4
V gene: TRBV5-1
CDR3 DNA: TGCGCCAGCAGCTCGGGACAGGGAAATGAAAAACTGTTTTTT
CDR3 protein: CASSSGQGNEKLFF

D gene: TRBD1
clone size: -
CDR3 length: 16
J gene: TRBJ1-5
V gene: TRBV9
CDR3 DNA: TGTGCCAGCAGCCCGGGGGCTACAGGGGTGGTTCAGCCCCAGCATTTT
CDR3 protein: CASSPGATGVVQPQHF

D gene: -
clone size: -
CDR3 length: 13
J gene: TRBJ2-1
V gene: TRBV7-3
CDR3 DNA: TGTGCCAGCAGCCCGACACACTACAATGAGCAGTTCTTC
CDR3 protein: CASSPTHYNEQFF

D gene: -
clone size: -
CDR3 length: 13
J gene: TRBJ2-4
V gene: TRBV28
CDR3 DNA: TGTGCCAGCACCGGTCCGGCCAAAAACATTCAGTACTTC
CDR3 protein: CASTGPAKNIQYF

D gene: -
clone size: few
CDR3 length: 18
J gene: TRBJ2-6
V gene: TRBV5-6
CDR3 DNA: TGTGCCAGCAGCTTGGACCCCGACAGTTTATCTGGGGCCAACGTCCTGACTTTC
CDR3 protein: CASSLDPDSLSGANVLTF

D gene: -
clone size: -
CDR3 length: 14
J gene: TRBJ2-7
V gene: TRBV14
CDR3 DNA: TGTGCCAGCAGCCAAGTTTTGGGGCGGATGGAGCAGTACTTC
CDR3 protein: CASSQVLGRMEQYF